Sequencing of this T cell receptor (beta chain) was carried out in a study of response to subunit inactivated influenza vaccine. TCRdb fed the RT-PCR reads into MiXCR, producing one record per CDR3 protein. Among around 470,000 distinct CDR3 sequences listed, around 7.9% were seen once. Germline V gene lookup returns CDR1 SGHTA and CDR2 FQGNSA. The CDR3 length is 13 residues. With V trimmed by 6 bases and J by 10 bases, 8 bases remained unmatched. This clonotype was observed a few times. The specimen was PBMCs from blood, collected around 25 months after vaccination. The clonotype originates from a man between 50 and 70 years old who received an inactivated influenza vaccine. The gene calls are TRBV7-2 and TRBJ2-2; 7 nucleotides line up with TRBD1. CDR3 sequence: CASRAGGLMELFF. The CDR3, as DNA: TGTGCCAGCAGGGCAGGGGGTTTGATGGAGCTGTTTTTT.